This passage covers 3 T cell receptor beta chains from one sample sequenced in a study of blood T cell repertoires in COVID-19. Data came from immunoSEQ multiplex PCR; TCRdb stores just in-frame clones and leaves some out. The sample shows 150,000 to 200,000 clones, nearly 80% of them seen only once. Sequenced material: peripheral blood. The receptors here all came from an elderly woman with acute or convalescent COVID-19.

This clone was counted a single time. V and J are TRBV4-1 and TRBJ1-3, with no clear D. The CDR3 length is 18 residues. Germline assignment: CDR1 MGHRA and CDR2 YSYEKL. Trimming took off 4 bases at V and 7 bases at J, with 26 bases between the two ends. The DNA of the CDR3 is TGCGCCAGCAGCCGAGCAAGCGGCCAGACCCTTTCGAGGAACACCATATATTTT. Its protein product is CASSRASGQTLSRNTIYF.

This clone was picked up a small number of times. The chain carries TRBV5-6 and TRBJ1-5, with a possible D match to TRBD1 (5 bases). The V and J ends lost 7 bases and 11 bases respectively, with 25 bases between them. CDR1 SGHDT and CDR2 YYEEEE come from the germline V gene. The CDR3 extends over 15 amino acids. CDR3 sequence reads: CASRTETVSLLAQHF. The CDR3 DNA follows: TGTGCCAGCCGAACGGAGACAGTATCGTTATTGGCCCAGCATTTT.

The chain recombines TRBV28 with TRBJ2-5; 7 nucleotides match TRBD1. The CDR3 spans 21 residues. The germline CDR1 and CDR2 sequences are MDHEN and SYDVKM. Losses at the gene ends were 3 bases for V and 0 bases for J; bases not matched to a gene: 22. CDR3 bases: TGTGCCAGCAGTTTTTACCCCGGACAGGCGACAAGATCTCTATACCAAGAGACCCAGTACTTC. Protein sequence: CASSFYPGQATRSLYQETQYF.